This TCR beta chain was obtained from a study of T cell responses to AZD1222 COVID-19 vaccine. Study-level results: Clonal diversity may have been underestimated in mostly white British donors. Spike was spanned by vaccine-associated CD4 TCRs, with dominance at 160-218 and 743-854. Scientists sampled the repertoires only once the peak T cell response had passed.

Profiled with immunoSEQ multiplex PCR; TCRdb holds only in-frame clones, not every one. The repertoire has 83,000 or so clones, approximately 90% of them found once; the top ten carry around 4.5%. This CDR3 contains 15 residues. CDR1 LNHDA and CDR2 SQIVND come from the germline V gene (reference sequence). J gave up 5 bases and V 4 bases, and 7 bases lay outside the gene matches. A note on this clone: Its matching antigen is unknown.

J is TRBJ2-3 and V is TRBV19; 9 bases map to TRBD1. This receptor was obtained from an adult in good health. The starting material was peripheral blood, obtained on day 0 of MenACWY control vaccination. The CDR3 here is CASSTGTGLRDTQYF. In nucleotides, the CDR3 is TGTGCCAGTAGTACCGGGACAGGGCTTCGAGATACGCAGTATTTT.